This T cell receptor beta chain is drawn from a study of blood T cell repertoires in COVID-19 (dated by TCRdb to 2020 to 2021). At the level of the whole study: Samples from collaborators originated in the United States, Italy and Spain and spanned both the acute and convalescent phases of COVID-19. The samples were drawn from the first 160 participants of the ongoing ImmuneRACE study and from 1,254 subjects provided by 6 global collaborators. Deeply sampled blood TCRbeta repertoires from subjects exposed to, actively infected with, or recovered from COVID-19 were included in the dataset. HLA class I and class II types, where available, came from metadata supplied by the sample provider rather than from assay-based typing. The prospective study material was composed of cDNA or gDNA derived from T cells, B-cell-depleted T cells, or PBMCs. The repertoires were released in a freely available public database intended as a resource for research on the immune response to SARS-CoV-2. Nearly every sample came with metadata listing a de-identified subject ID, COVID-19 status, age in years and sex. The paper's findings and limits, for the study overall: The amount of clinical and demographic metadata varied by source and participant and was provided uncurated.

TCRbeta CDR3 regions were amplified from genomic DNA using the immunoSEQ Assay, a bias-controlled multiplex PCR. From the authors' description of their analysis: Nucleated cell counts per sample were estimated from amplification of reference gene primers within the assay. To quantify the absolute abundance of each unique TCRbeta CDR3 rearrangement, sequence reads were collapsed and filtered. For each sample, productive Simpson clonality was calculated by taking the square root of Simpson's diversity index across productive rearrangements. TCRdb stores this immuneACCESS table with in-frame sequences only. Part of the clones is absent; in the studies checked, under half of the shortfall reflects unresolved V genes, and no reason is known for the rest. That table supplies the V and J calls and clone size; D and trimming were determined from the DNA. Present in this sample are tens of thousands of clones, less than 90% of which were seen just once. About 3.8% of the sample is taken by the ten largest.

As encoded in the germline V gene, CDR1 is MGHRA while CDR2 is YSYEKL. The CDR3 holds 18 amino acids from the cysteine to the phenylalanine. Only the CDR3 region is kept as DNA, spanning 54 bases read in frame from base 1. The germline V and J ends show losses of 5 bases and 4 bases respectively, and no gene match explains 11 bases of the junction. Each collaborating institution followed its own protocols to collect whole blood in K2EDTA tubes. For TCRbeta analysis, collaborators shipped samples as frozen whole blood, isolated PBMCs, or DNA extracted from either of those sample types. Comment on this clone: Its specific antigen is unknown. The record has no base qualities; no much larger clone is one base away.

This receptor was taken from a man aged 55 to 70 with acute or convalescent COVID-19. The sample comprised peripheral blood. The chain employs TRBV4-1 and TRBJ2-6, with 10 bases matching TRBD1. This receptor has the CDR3 CASSSYRDRGAGANVLTF. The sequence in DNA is TGCGCCAGCAGCTCGTACCGGGACAGGGGTGCCGGGGCCAACGTCCTGACTTTC.